This passage covers 27 T cell receptor beta chains from one sample sequenced in a study of spatial heterogeneity in lung cancer. Time point of the sample: sample taken at primary tumor resection. Findings of the study overall: Counts that tracked tumor mutation counts were those of expanded intratumoral alpha and beta TCRs.

TCRdb passed the 5' RACE reads through MiXCR, listing each CDR3 protein once. The sample includes 9,000 to 10,000 distinct CDR3 sequences, 6% to 6.5% of them seen just once. What these receptors recognize is not known. Material: lung tumor tissue, obtained at surgery. The receptors stem from a female donor with early-stage non-small cell lung cancer.

In this sample, this clonotype is medium-sized. The CDR3 DNA reads as TGTGCCAGCAGCCTTCGAGGTCGCCTGCGCTACGAGCAGTACTTC. It yields the protein CASSLRGRLRYEQYF. The rearrangement uses TRBV3-1 and TRBJ2-7; D is undetermined. The length of the CDR3 is 15 residues. Per the germline V gene, CDR1 is LGHDT and CDR2 is YNNKEL (reference sequence). Trimming cost V 4 bases and J 3 bases, with 16 bases left between them.

By proportion, this clonotype is medium-sized. The rearrangement links TRBV2 to TRBJ2-1; TRBD2 matches at 16 bases. This CDR3 is 14 amino acids long. The V gene's germline CDR1 is SNHLY and CDR2 FYNNEI. The V and J ends lost 7 bases and 10 bases, in that order; junction bases with no gene match: 4. CDR3 loop: CASTGTSGRAEQFF. For the CDR3, the DNA is TGTGCCAGCACCGGGACTAGCGGGAGGGCCGAGCAGTTCTTC.

This clonotype is deemed medium-sized. The V gene is TRBV20-1, the J gene TRBJ2-1; D is unclear. Trimming removed 6 bases at V and 7 bases at J, with 7 bases between. Germline lookup yields CDR1 DFQATT and CDR2 SNEGSKA (reference sequence). This CDR3 comprises 10 residues. The CDR3 loop is CSARKNEQFF. The CDR3 region has the DNA TGCAGTGCGAGAAAGAATGAGCAGTTCTTC.

This clonotype was counted ten times or more. The chain has TRBV27 and TRBJ1-1; TRBD1 matches 7 bases. This CDR3 has 15 amino acids. J gave up 8 bases and V 4 bases, and 13 bases lay outside the gene matches. In germline, CDR1 is MNHEY, CDR2 SMNVEV (reference sequence). DNA of the CDR3: TGTGCCAGCAGTTCTACACGGCAGACAGGGTCGGAAGCTTTCTTT. This codes for CASSSTRQTGSEAFF.

This clonotype has ten or more counts. This rearrangement joins TRBV5-1 to TRBJ1-2, with D uncertain. This CDR3 is 14 amino acids long. V lost 0 bases to trimming and J lost 4 bases, with 10 bases between them. The germline CDR1 and CDR2 sequences are SGHRS and YFSETQ. Here the CDR3 DNA reads TGCGCCAGCAGCTTGGATGCGGATTTCTATGGCTACACCTTC. Its translation: CASSLDADFYGYTF.

This clonotype was observed at least ten times. This sequence joins TRBV15 and TRBJ2-5, with 7 bases lining up with TRBD2. Unmatched junction bases numbered 1, after V lost 4 bases and J lost 2 bases. Germline V lookup: CDR1 LNHNV, CDR2 YYDKDF (reference sequence). The CDR3 runs 13 residues. The CDR3 here is CATSMGGQETQYF. The CDR3, as DNA: TGTGCCACCAGCATGGGGGGGCAAGAGACCCAGTACTTC.

The sample holds many counts of this clonotype. The CDR3 DNA follows: TGTGCCAGCAGTCAACAGGGATCTGGGGCCAACGTCCTGACTTTC. Its protein product is CASSQQGSGANVLTF. The genes are TRBV28 and TRBJ2-6; D is perhaps TRBD1 (6 bases). The length of the CDR3 is 15 residues. Germline V gene data show CDR1 as MDHEN and CDR2 as SYDVKM. The V gene lost 5 bases and the J gene lost 1 base, with 9 bases spanning the gap.

A few counts support this clonotype. The chain combines TRBV7-7 with TRBJ2-3; 8 bases align to TRBD1. V trimming: 5 bases; J trimming: 4 bases; junction bases outside the gene matches: 8. The germline gives CDR1 SSHAT, CDR2 FNYEAQ (reference sequence). CDR3 size: 15 residues. The CDR3, as DNA: TGTGCCAGCAGCCGCAACCCACAGGGGGCAGATACGCAGTATTTT. It yields the protein CASSRNPQGADTQYF.

This clonotype is judged medium-sized. The gene calls are TRBV20-1 and TRBJ1-6; 8 nucleotides match TRBD1. The J segment lost 5 bases and the V segment lost 2 bases, leaving 8 bases of the junction unmatched. Germline CDR1 and CDR2: DFQATT and SNEGSKA (reference sequence). This CDR3 comprises 16 residues. CDR3 DNA sequence: TGCAGTGCTAGAAATGACAGGGGCCTAAATAATTCACCCCTCCACTTT. Translation gives CSARNDRGLNNSPLHF.

This clonotype was counted at least ten times. The V and J genes are TRBV3-1 and TRBJ1-6; no reliable D call. The CDR3 has 11 amino acids. Germline CDR1 and CDR2: LGHDT and YNNKEL (reference sequence). Between the trimmed V and J ends, which lost 5 bases and 7 bases, there was a span of 3 bases. The CDR3 is CASSFNSPLHF. Written as DNA, the CDR3 is TGTGCCAGCAGCTTCAATTCACCCCTCCACTTT.

This clonotype appeared many times. This chain uses TRBV20-1 with TRBJ2-2, with 8 positions matching TRBD2. The CDR3 spans 14 residues. After removal of 6 bases from V and 5 bases from J, the junction contained 8 bases not matched to a gene. The germline CDR1 and CDR2 sequences are DFQATT and SNEGSKA (reference sequence). CDR3 loop: CSAHAGGVTGELFF. Written as DNA, the CDR3 is TGCAGTGCCCACGCGGGGGGAGTTACCGGGGAGCTGTTTTTT.

This clonotype came up many times. The chain combines TRBV19 with TRBJ2-5; TRBD1 is a possible D gene (6 bases). This CDR3 spans 12 amino acids. V was clipped by 6 bases and J by 3 bases, with 8 bases between them. Per the germline V gene, CDR1 is LNHDA and CDR2 is SQIVND (reference sequence). The CDR3 region has the DNA TGTGCCAGTAGCCACAGGGAAGAGACCCAGTACTTC. Amino acids: CASSHREETQYF.

Ten or more counts support this clonotype. This rearrangement joins TRBV7-6 to TRBJ2-7, with 12 nucleotides matching TRBD1. This CDR3 has 17 amino acids. CDR1 SGHVS and CDR2 FNYEAQ come from the germline V gene. The junction had 12 bases not matched to a gene; V was cut back by 4 bases and J by 5 bases. The CDR3 here is CASSSLFRDRGPNEQYF. CDR3 sequence (DNA): TGTGCCAGCAGCTCCCTTTTCAGGGACAGGGGGCCCAACGAGCAGTACTTC.

This clonotype was seen ten or more times. This sequence joins TRBV6-5 and TRBJ1-5; the match to TRBD1 covers 8 bases. This CDR3 is built from 13 residues. Germline V gene lookup returns CDR1 MNHEY and CDR2 SVGAGI. J was trimmed by 3 bases and V by 8 bases; bases with no gene match: 3. CDR3 amino acids: CASRGQANQPQHF. The CDR3 DNA reads as TGTGCCAGCCGGGGACAGGCCAATCAGCCCCAGCATTTT.

The V call is TRBV28, the J call TRBJ1-1, with D perhaps matching TRBD1 (5 bases). The CDR3 consists of 14 residues. The V end was cut by 7 bases, the J end by 0 bases, with 12 bases between. Germline values: CDR1 MDHEN, CDR2 SYDVKM. DNA for the CDR3: TGTGCCAGCATCTCGACAGCCATGAACACTGAAGCTTTCTTT. The encoded protein is CASISTAMNTEAFF.

The chain uses TRBV5-1 and TRBJ2-1, with 7 nucleotides matching TRBD1. After removal of 1 base from V and 4 bases from J, the junction contained 5 bases not matched to a gene. The V gene's germline CDR1 is SGHRS and CDR2 YFSETQ. This CDR3 is 15 amino acids long. The CDR3 DNA sequence: TGCGCCAGCAGCTTGCAAACCAGGGGGTACAATGAGCAGTTCTTC. Translating it yields CASSLQTRGYNEQFF.

This clonotype was seen many times. The chain is built from TRBV7-2 and TRBJ1-2; D remains ambiguous. The CDR3 totals 15 residues. V shed 1 base and J shed 5 bases, with 14 bases lying between them. Germline CDR1 is SGHTA and CDR2 is FQGNSA. DNA for the CDR3: TGTGCCAGCAGCTTAGGACCCTCAGAGGGATATGGCTACACCTTC. Translating it yields CASSLGPSEGYGYTF.

This clonotype was seen repeatedly, ten times or more. This chain uses TRBV19 with TRBJ2-7; 8 nucleotides align to TRBD1. This CDR3 contains 14 residues. V lost 5 bases and J lost 8; bases outside the gene matches: 11. CDR1 and CDR2 (germline): LNHDA, SQIVND (reference sequence). The CDR3 DNA follows: TGTGCCAGTAGTTCCTCCGGGACAGGTGTGCAGCAGTACTTC. Translation: CASSSSGTGVQQYF.

This clonotype is medium-sized. The chain couples TRBV9 to TRBJ2-1, with 12 bases identical to TRBD2. Trimming removed 5 bases from V and 4 bases from J; junction bases left unmatched: 1. The CDR3 covers 14 residues. Germline lookup yields CDR1 SGDLS and CDR2 YYNGEE. CDR3 amino acids: CASSTSGGYNEQFF. In DNA, the CDR3 is TGTGCCAGCAGTACTAGCGGGGGGTACAATGAGCAGTTCTTC.

This clonotype came up many times. The rearrangement links TRBV6-2 or TRBV6-3 to TRBJ2-1, with D perhaps being TRBD1 or TRBD2 (5 bases each). The germline V gene encodes CDR1 MNHEY and CDR2 SVGEGT. CDR3 length equals 17 residues. V was pared by 0 bases and J by 8 bases, with 20 bases between. The CDR3 nucleotides read TGTGCCAGCAGTTACTCTCTGTGGCAGGGAGTGCGAGATGAGCAGTTCTTC. Protein product: CASSYSLWQGVRDEQFF.

This clonotype has a count of ten or more. The chain combines TRBV7-2 with TRBJ1-4; the D gene is possibly TRBD1 (5 bases). CDR3 length: 13 amino acids. In germline, CDR1 is SGHTA, CDR2 FQGNSA. V lost 3 bases and J 8 bases, leaving 10 bases between the germline ends. CDR3 amino acids: CASSLRDGEKLFF. CDR3 bases: TGTGCCAGCAGCTTGCGGGACGGCGAAAAACTGTTTTTT.

The V gene is TRBV20-1, the J gene TRBJ2-2; unclear D gene. Looked up from germline, CDR1 is DFQATT and CDR2 is SNEGSKA (reference sequence). Trimming took 6 bases from V and 4 from J, leaving 15 bases between them. This CDR3 contains 14 residues. The CDR3 DNA sequence: TGCAGTGCCTCGCTGGGGTGGGGCACCGGGGAGCTGTTTTTT. Protein product: CSASLGWGTGELFF.

Relative to its sample, this clonotype is medium-sized. The chain joins TRBV6-5 to TRBJ1-1; D unclear. This CDR3 spans 14 amino acids. CDR1 and CDR2 from the germline V gene are MNHEY and SVGAGI. V was cut by 2 bases and J by 0 bases, with 7 bases left in between. The CDR3 here is CASSYKGLNTEAFF. CDR3 bases: TGTGCCAGCAGTTACAAGGGCTTGAACACTGAAGCTTTCTTT.

The sample holds a few counts of this clonotype. In nucleotides, the CDR3 is TGTGCCAGCGGAGGATTCCTCGGAAGTTCTGAAGCTTTCTTT. This codes for CASGGFLGSSEAFF. The V and J genes are TRBV7-9 and TRBJ1-1; the D is unclear. Trimming pared 8 bases from V and 6 bases from J, leaving 19 bases between. Germline loops: CDR1 SEHNR, CDR2 FQNEAQ (reference sequence). The CDR3 is 14 residues long.

This clonotype has a count of ten or more. This chain joins TRBV5-1 and TRBJ1-3; 7 bases align to TRBD1. CDR1 and CDR2 (germline): SGHRS, YFSETQ. V shed 6 bases, J shed 3 bases, and the junction held 6 bases outside the gene matches. This CDR3 is built from 14 residues. CDR3 in DNA: TGCGCCAGCATGACAGGGACGGATGGAAACACCATATATTTT. This sequence encodes CASMTGTDGNTIYF.

In this sample, this clonotype is medium-sized. The chain combines TRBV7-3 with TRBJ2-1; 8 nucleotides align to TRBD2. Germline loops: CDR1 SGHTA, CDR2 FQGTGA. Trimming removed 5 bases from V and 4 bases from J; junction bases left unmatched: 1. This CDR3 is 13 amino acids long. The chain's CDR3 is CASSPGGYNEQFF. DNA for the CDR3: TGTGCCAGCAGCCCGGGGGGGTACAATGAGCAGTTCTTC.

In this sample, this clonotype turned up a few times. This sequence joins TRBV7-2 and TRBJ1-2; TRBD1 might be the D (5 bases). CDR3 length: 13 amino acids. Trimming took off 1 base at V and 3 bases at J, with 6 bases between the two ends. Germline V gene data show CDR1 as SGHTA and CDR2 as FQGNSA. CDR3 sequence: CASSLGGDYGYTF. The CDR3 nucleotides read TGTGCCAGCAGCTTAGGAGGGGACTATGGCTACACCTTC.